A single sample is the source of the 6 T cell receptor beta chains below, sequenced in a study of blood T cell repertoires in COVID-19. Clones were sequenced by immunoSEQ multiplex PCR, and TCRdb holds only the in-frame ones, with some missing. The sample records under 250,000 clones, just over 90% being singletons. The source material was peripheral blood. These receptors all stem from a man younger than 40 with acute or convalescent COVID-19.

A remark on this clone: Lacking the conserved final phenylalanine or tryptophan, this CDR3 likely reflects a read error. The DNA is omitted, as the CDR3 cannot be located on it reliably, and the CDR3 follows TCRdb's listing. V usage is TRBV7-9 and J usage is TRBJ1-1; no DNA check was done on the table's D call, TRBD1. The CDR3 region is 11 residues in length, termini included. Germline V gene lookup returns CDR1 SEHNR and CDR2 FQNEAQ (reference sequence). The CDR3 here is CASSLGIVWAV.

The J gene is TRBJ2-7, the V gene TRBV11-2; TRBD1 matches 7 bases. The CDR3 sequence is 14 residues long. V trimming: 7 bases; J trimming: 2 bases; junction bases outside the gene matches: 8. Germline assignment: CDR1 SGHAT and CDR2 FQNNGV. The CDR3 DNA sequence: TGTGCCAGCAACAAGGGGCAGGGGGCCTACGAGCAGTACTTC. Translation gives CASNKGQGAYEQYF.

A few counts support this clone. The CDR3 here is CASLPGTSSYNEQFF. The CDR3 DNA reads as TGCGCCAGCCTCCCCGGGACTAGCTCCTACAATGAGCAGTTCTTC. J is TRBJ2-1 and V is TRBV5-1; TRBD2 matches at 8 bases. The CDR3 extends over 15 amino acids. CDR1 and CDR2 from the germline V gene are SGHRS and YFSETQ. The J segment lost 0 bases and the V segment lost 7 bases, leaving 6 bases of the junction unmatched.

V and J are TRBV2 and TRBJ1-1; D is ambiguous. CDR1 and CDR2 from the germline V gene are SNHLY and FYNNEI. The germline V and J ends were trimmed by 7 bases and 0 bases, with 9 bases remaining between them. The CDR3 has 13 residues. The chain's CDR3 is CASNRGLNTEAFF. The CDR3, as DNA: TGTGCCAGCAACCGAGGGTTGAACACTGAAGCTTTCTTT.

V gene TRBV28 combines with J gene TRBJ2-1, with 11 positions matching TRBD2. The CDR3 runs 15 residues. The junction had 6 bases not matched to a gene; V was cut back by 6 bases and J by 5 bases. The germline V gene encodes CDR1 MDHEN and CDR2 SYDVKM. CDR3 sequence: CASRSGTSGNNEQFF. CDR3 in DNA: TGTGCCAGCAGGTCCGGGACTAGCGGAAACAATGAGCAGTTCTTC.

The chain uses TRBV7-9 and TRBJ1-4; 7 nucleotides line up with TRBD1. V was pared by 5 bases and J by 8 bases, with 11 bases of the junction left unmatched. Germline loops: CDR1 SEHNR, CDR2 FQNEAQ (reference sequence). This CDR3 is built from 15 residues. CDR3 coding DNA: TGTGCCAGCAGCCAAGCCCGGGACAGTAACGAAAAACTGTTTTTT. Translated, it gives CASSQARDSNEKLFF. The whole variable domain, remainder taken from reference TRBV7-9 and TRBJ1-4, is DTGVSQNPRHKITKRGQNVTFRCDPISEHNRLYWYRQTLGQGPEFLTYFQNEAQLEKSRLLSDRFSAERPKGSFSTLEIQRTEQGDSAMYLCASSQARDSNEKLFFGSGTQLSVL.